This TCR beta chain is from a study of T-cell reconstitution after alpha-beta-depleted transplantation in children. CDR3 length equals 14 residues. V was clipped by 3 bases and J by 4 bases, with 13 bases between them. From germline, CDR1 is SGHRS and CDR2 YFSETQ. Using unique molecular identifiers, the investigators prepared the TCRbeta library. TCRdb re-called the PCR reads with MiXCR, one entry per CDR3 protein. The repertoire holds 500,000 to 750,000 distinct CDR3 sequences, 27% seen once, with approximately 33% in the top ten. With regard to this clonotype: Its antigen is currently unknown.

General study points: High day-60 TCRbeta diversity in some patients came from surviving recipient T cells and thymic progenitors. Reportedly, alpha-beta T cells present about two months post-transplant originated from several hundred expanded clones of graft origin. Counts and diversity of T cells one year after transplant came mostly from newly produced T cells.

This chain links TRBV5-1 with TRBJ1-1; D is unclear. The sequenced sample was PBMCs, obtained before TCRalphabeta/CD19-depleted stem cell transplant. The receptor comes from a boy under two years old with Wiskott-Aldrich syndrome, due to receive a stem cell transplant. CDR3: CASSWTAWGTEAFF. CDR3 nucleotide sequence: TGCGCCAGCAGCTGGACCGCCTGGGGCACTGAAGCTTTCTTT. Using reference TRBV5-1 and TRBJ1-1 for the parts outside the CDR3, the full variable domain is KAGVTQTPRYLIKTRGQQVTLSCSPISGHRSVSWYQQTPGQGLQFLFEYFSETQRNKGNFPGRFSGRQFSNSRSEMNVSTLELGDSALYLCASSWTAWGTEAFFGQGTRLTVV.